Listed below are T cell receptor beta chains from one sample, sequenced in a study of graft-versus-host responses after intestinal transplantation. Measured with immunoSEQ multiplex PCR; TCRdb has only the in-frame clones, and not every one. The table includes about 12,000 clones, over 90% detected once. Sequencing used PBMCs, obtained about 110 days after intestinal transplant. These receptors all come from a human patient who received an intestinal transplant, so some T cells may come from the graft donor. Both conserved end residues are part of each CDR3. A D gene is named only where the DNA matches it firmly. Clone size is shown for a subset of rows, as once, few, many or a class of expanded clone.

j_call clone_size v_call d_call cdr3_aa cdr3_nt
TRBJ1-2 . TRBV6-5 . CASSYSRDPSYYGYTF TGTGCCAGCAGTTACAGCAGGGATCCCTCGTATTATGGCTACACCTTC
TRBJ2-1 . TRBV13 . CASSLDGDEQFF TGTGCCAGCAGCTTAGATGGGGATGAGCAGTTCTTC
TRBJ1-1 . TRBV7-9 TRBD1 CASRQPGQGVGTEAFF TGTGCCAGCAGACAACCGGGACAGGGGGTCGGGACTGAAGCTTTCTTT
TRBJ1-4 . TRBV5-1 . CASSSSGTTNEKLFF TGCGCCAGCAGCTCGTCCGGGACCACCAATGAAAAACTGTTTTTT
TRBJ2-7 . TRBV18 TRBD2 CASSLTLAGGDEQYF TGTGCCAGCTCCCTCACCCTAGCGGGAGGGGACGAGCAGTACTTC
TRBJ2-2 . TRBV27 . CASRPGGSGELFF TGTGCCAGCAGACCGGGGGGCTCCGGGGAGCTGTTTTTT
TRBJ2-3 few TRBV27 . CASSQGTRSTDTQYF TGTGCCAGCAGCCAAGGGACTCGTAGCACAGATACGCAGTATTTT
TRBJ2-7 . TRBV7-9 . CASSPPHTYEQYF TGTGCCAGCAGCCCCCCCCATACCTACGAGCAGTACTTC
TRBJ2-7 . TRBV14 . CASSQTTGIYDEQYF TGTGCCAGCAGCCAGACGACGGGGATCTACGACGAGCAGTACTTC
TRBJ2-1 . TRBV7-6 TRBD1 CASSLVLLGQGIFNEQFF TGTGCCAGCAGCTTAGTCCTCCTAGGACAGGGGATCTTCAATGAGCAGTTCTTC
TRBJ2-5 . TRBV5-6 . CASSSTQAGETQYF TGTGCCAGTTCGTCCACTCAGGCGGGGGAGACCCAGTACTTC
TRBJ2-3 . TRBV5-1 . CASSLAQADTDTQYF TGCGCCAGCAGCTTGGCACAGGCCGACACAGATACGCAGTATTTT
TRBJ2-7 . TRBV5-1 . CASSFDLSRSSYEQYF TGCGCCAGCAGCTTCGACCTATCCCGAAGCTCCTACGAGCAGTACTTC
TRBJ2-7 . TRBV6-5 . CASHEGDNSYEQYF TGTGCCAGCCACGAGGGGGACAACTCCTACGAGCAGTACTTC
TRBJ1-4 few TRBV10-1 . CASSESTNEKLFF TGCGCCAGCAGTGAATCCACTAATGAAAAACTGTTTTTT
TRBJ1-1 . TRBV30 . CAWSGGDTEAFF TGTGCCTGGAGTGGGGGGGACACTGAAGCTTTCTTT
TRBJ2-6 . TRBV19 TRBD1 CASSPWTGANSGVNVLTF TGTGCCAGTAGTCCCTGGACAGGCGCTAACTCTGGGGTCAACGTCCTGACTTTC
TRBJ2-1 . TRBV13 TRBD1 CASSRDRGGYNEQFF TGTGCCAGCAGCCGGGACAGGGGAGGGTACAATGAGCAGTTCTTC
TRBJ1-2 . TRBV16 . CASTPDSVGYGYTF TGTGCCAGCACCCCCGATTCGGTTGGCTATGGCTACACCTTC
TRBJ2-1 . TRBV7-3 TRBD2 CASSLLGREVYNEQFF TGTGCCAGCAGCTTACTCGGGCGGGAGGTGTACAATGAGCAGTTCTTC
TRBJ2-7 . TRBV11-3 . CASSPTDIYEQYF TGTGCCAGCAGCCCAACGGATATATACGAGCAGTACTTC
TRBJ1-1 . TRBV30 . CAWSVLGYTEAFF TGTGCCTGGAGTGTACTAGGGTATACTGAAGCTTTCTTT
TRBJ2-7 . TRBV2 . CASSDATGTYEQYF TGTGCCAGCAGTGATGCTACAGGGACCTACGAGCAGTACTTC
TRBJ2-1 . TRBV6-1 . CASVTGSQQFF TGTGCCAGCGTCACAGGCAGTCAGCAGTTCTTC
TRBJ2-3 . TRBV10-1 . CASSDRDSTDTQYF TGCGCCAGCAGTGACCGGGACAGCACAGATACGCAGTATTTT
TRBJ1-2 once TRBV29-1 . CSIPPLGSEVGYGYTF TGCAGCATCCCCCCTTTAGGTTCCGAAGTGGGCTATGGCTACACCTTC
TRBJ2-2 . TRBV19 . CASSMGLGTGELFF TGTGCCAGTAGTATGGGGCTGGGCACCGGGGAGCTGTTTTTT
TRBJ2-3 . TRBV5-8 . CASSLGGRTQYF TGTGCCAGCAGCCTCGGAGGGAGAACGCAGTATTTT
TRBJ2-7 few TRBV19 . CASRLRDSSYEQYF TGTGCCAGTCGGCTGAGGGATAGCTCCTACGAGCAGTACTTC
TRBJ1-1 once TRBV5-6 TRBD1 CASSFRQGLDLNTEAFF TGTGCCAGCAGCTTCCGACAGGGGTTGGATCTGAACACTGAAGCTTTCTTT
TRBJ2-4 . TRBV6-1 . CASSGQISIAKNIQYF TGTGCCAGCAGTGGACAGATTTCCATAGCCAAAAACATTCAGTACTTC
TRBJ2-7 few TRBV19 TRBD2 CASSIDLAGVTYEQYF TGTGCCAGTAGTATAGATCTAGCGGGAGTCACCTACGAGCAGTACTTC
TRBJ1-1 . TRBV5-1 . CASSSIGVGVNTEAFF TGCGCCAGCAGTAGTATAGGGGTGGGAGTGAACACTGAAGCTTTCTTT
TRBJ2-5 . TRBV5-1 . CASSLGGSQETQYF TGCGCCAGCAGCTTGGGGGGATCTCAAGAGACCCAGTACTTC
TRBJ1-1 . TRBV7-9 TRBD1 CASSLAPRGLAEAFF TGTGCCAGCAGCTTAGCGCCCAGGGGGTTGGCTGAAGCTTTCTTT
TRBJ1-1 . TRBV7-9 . CASSFQDQLDTEAFF TGTGCCAGCAGCTTTCAGGACCAACTTGACACTGAAGCTTTCTTT
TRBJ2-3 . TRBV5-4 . CASSNPGDTQYF TGTGCCAGCAGTAATCCGGGGGATACGCAGTATTTT
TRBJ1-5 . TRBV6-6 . CASNTDTDQPQHF TGTGCCAGCAACACGGACACGGATCAGCCCCAGCATTTT
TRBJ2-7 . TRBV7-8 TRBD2 CASSSLTSGGQYF TGTGCCAGCAGCTCCCTGACTTCGGGGGGTCAGTACTTC
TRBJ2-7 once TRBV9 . CASSVVPGSYEQYF TGTGCCAGCAGCGTAGTTCCCGGGTCCTACGAGCAGTACTTC
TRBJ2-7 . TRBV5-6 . CASSPVDPGSYEQYF TGTGCCAGCAGCCCGGTGGATCCAGGGAGCTACGAGCAGTACTTC
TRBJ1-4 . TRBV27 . CASSLAQLNEKLFF TGTGCCAGCAGTTTAGCACAGCTTAATGAAAAACTGTTTTTT
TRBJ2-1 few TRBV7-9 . CASSLALLVHEQFF TGTGCCAGCAGCTTAGCCCTTCTGGTTCATGAGCAGTTCTTC
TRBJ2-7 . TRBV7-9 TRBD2 CASSSSGRYFEQYF TGTGCCAGCAGCTCGAGCGGGAGATACTTCGAGCAGTACTTC
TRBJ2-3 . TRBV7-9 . CASSFRDAESQYF TGTGCCAGCAGCTTCCGGGACGCGGAGTCGCAGTATTTT
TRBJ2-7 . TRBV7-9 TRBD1 CASSSEKQGAREQYF TGTGCCAGCAGCTCGGAAAAACAGGGGGCGCGGGAGCAGTACTTC
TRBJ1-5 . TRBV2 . CASSVSIGHQPQHF TGTGCCAGCAGTGTATCAATTGGGCACCAGCCCCAGCATTTT
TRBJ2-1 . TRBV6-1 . CASSGAQGYNEQFF TGTGCCAGCAGTGGAGCACAGGGATACAATGAGCAGTTCTTC